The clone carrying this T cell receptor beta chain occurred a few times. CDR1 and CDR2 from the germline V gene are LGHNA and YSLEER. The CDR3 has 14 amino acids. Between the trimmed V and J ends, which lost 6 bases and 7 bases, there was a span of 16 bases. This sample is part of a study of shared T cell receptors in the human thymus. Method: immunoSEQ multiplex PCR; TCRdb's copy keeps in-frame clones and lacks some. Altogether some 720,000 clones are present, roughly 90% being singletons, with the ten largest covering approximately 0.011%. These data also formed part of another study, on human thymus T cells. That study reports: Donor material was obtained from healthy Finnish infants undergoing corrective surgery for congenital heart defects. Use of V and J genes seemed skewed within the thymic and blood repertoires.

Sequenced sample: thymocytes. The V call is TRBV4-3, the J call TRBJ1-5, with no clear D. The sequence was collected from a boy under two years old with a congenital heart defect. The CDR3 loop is CASSLRRADQPQHF. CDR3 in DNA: TGCGCCAGCAGTCTTAGGAGGGCGGACCAGCCCCAGCATTTT.